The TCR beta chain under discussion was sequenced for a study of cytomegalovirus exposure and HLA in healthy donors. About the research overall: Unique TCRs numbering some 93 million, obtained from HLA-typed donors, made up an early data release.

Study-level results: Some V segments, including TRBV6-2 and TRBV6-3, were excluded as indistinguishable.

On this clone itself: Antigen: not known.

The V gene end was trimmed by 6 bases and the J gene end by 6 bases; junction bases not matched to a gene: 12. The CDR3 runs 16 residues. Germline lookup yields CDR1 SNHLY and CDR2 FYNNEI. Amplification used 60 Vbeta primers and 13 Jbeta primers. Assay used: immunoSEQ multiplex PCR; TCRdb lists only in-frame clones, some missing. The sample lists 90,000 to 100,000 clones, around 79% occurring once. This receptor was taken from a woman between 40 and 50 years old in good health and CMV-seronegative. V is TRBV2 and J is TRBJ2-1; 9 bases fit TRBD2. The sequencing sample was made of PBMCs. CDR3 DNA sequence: TGTGCCAGCAGGCTGACTACCGGGACTAGCTTCAATGAGCAGTTCTTC. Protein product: CASRLTTGTSFNEQFF.